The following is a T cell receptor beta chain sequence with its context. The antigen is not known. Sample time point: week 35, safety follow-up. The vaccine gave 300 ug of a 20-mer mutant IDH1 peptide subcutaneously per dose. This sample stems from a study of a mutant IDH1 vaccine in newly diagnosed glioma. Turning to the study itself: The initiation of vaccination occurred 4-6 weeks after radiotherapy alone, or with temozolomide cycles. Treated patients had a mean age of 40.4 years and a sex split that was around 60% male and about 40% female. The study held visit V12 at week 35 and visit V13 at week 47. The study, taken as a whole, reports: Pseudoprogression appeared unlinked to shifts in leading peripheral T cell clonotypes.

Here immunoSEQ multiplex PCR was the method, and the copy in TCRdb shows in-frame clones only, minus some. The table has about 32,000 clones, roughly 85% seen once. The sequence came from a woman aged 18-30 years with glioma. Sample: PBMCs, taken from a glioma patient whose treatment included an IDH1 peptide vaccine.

CDR3 coding DNA: TGTGCCAGCTCCCTTTCTAGCGGGAGGATCGATGAGCAGTTCTTC. Its protein product is CASSLSSGRIDEQFF. The rearrangement joins TRBV18 to TRBJ2-1, with 11 bases fitting TRBD2. The V gene's germline CDR1 is KGHSH and CDR2 LQKENI. V lost 6 bases, J lost 8 bases, and 9 bases stayed unmatched. This CDR3 has 15 amino acids.